A single TCR beta chain is shown here with its context. No antigen is known for it. PCR was performed using 60 Vbeta and 13 Jbeta primers. The assay was immunoSEQ multiplex PCR, and TCRdb's table has in-frame clones only and misses some. The sample shows over 95,000 clones, around 77% of them seen only once. The data were obtained in a study of cytomegalovirus exposure and HLA in healthy donors. About the research overall: An earlier analysis found fewer than 140 million unique TCR beta sequences from 200 million or so T cells.

Study-level findings and limits: Later analysis identified about 18,000 TCR beta sequences associated with HLA alleles, using a false discovery rate threshold of 0.05. Sequencing likely generated an artifact that appeared as a cluster of highly shared sequence variants. The classifier was said to identify cytomegalovirus status with high specificity and sensitivity.

The sequenced material came from PBMCs. The clonotype was recovered from a woman aged 30 to 39 in good health and CMV-seropositive.

The CDR3 nucleotides read TGTGCCATCAGTGAGTCGGGGGCCGGGGAGACCCAGTACTTC. Translating it yields CAISESGAGETQYF. The gene calls are TRBV10-3 and TRBJ2-5, with TRBD1 as a possible D gene (6 bases). In germline, CDR1 is ENHRY, CDR2 SYGVKD. V was cut by 0 bases and J by 5 bases, with 10 bases left in between. CDR3 size: 14 residues.